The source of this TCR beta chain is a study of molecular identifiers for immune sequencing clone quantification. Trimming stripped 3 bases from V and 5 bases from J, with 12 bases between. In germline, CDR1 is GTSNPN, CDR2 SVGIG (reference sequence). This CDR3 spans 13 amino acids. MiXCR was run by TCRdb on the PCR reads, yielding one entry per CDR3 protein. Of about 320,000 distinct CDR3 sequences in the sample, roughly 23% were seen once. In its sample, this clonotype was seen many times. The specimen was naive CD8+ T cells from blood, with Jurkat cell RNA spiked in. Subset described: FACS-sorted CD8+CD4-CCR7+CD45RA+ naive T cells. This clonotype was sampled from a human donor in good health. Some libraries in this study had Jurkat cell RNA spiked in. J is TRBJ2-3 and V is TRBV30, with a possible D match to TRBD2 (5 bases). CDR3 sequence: CAWSPSRGDTQYF. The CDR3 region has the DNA TGTGCCTGGAGCCCCTCTCGGGGAGATACGCAGTATTTT.